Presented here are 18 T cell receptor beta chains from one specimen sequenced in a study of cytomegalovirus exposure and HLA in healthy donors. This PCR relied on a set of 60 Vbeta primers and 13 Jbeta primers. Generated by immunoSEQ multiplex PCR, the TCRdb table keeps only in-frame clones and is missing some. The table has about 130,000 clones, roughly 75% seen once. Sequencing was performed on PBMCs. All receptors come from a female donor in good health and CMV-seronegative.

CDR3 amino acids: CASSPGWGEAFF. CDR3 bases: TGTGCCAGCAGCCCGGGGTGGGGAGAAGCTTTCTTT. The rearrangement uses TRBV5-5 and TRBJ1-1; D unresolved. This CDR3 spans 12 amino acids. The ends were cut back, 4 bases at V and 8 bases at J, with 12 bases in the middle. In germline, CDR1 is SGHKS, CDR2 YYEKEE (reference sequence).

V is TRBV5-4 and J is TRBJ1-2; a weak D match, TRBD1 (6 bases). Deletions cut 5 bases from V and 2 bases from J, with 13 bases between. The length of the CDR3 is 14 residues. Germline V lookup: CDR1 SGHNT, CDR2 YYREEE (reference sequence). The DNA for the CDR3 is TGTGCCAGCAGGAAAAACACAGGGAACTATGGCTACACCTTC. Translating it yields CASRKNTGNYGYTF.

CDR3 amino acids: CASSPRQGLRSYEQYF. CDR3 nucleotides: TGTGCCAGCTCACCTAGGCAGGGGCTCCGTTCCTACGAGCAGTACTTC. V usage is TRBV18 and J usage is TRBJ2-7; TRBD1 is a possible D gene (6 bases). Germline V gene sequence: CDR1 KGHSH, CDR2 LQKENI. Between the trimmed V and J ends, which lost 3 bases and 1 base, there was a span of 16 bases. This CDR3 has 16 amino acids.

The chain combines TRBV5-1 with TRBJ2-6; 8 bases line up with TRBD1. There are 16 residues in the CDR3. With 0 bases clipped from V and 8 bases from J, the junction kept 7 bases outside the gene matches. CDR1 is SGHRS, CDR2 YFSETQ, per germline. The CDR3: CASSLGPRGLSNVLTF. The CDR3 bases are TGCGCCAGCAGCTTGGGTCCCAGGGGGCTGTCCAACGTCCTGACTTTC. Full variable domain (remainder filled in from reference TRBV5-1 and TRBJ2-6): KAGVTQTPRYLIKTRGQQVTLSCSPISGHRSVSWYQQTPGQGLQFLFEYFSETQRNKGNFPGRFSGRQFSNSRSEMNVSTLELGDSALYLCASSLGPRGLSNVLTFGAGSRLTVL.

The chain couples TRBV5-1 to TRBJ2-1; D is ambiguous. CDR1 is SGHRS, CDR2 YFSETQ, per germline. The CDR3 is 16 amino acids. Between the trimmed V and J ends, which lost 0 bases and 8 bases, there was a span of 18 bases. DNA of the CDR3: TGCGCCAGCAGCTTGGCCTTAGACCTGACGGCGGATGAGCAGTTCTTC. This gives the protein CASSLALDLTADEQFF. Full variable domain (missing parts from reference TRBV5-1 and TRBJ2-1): KAGVTQTPRYLIKTRGQQVTLSCSPISGHRSVSWYQQTPGQGLQFLFEYFSETQRNKGNFPGRFSGRQFSNSRSEMNVSTLELGDSALYLCASSLALDLTADEQFFGPGTRLTVL.

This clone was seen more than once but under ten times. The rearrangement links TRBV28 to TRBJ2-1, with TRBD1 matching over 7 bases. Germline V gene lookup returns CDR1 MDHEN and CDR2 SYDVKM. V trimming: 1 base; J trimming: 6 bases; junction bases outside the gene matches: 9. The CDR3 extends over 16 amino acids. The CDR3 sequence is CASSLSVTGLLNEQFF. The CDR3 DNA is TGTGCCAGCAGTTTATCTGTGACAGGGTTGCTCAATGAGCAGTTCTTC.

For the CDR3, the DNA is TGTGCCAGCTCACCACTACAGGGCAACACTGAAGCTTTCTTT. Protein product: CASSPLQGNTEAFF. This chain joins TRBV18 and TRBJ1-1, with D tentatively TRBD1 (6 bases). Trimming took off 1 base at V and 2 bases at J, with 8 bases between the two ends. This CDR3 is built from 14 residues. Germline values: CDR1 KGHSH, CDR2 LQKENI.

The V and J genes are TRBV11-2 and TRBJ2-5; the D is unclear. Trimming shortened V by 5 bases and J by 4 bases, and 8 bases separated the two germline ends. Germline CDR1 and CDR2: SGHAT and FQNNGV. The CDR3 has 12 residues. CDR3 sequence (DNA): TGTGCCAGCAGCAGAGCCGGAGAGACCCAGTACTTC. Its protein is CASSRAGETQYF.

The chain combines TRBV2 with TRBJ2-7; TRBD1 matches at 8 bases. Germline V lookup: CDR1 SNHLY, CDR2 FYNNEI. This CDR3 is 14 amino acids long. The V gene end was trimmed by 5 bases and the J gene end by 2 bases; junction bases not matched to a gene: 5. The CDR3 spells CASSPGTGTYEQYF. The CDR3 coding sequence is TGTGCCAGCAGTCCCGGGACAGGTACCTACGAGCAGTACTTC. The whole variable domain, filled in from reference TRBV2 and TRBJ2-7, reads EPEVTQTPSHQVTQMGQEVILRCVPISNHLYFYWYRQILGQKVEFLVSFYNNEISEKSEIFDDQFSVERPDGSNFTLKIRSTKLEDSAMYFCASSPGTGTYEQYFGPGTRLTVT.

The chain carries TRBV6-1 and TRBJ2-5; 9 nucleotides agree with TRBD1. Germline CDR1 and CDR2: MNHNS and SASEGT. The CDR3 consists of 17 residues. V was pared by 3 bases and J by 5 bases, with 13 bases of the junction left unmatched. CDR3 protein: CASSERDRALQGETQYF. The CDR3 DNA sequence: TGTGCCAGCAGTGAGAGGGACAGGGCCTTACAAGGGGAGACCCAGTACTTC.

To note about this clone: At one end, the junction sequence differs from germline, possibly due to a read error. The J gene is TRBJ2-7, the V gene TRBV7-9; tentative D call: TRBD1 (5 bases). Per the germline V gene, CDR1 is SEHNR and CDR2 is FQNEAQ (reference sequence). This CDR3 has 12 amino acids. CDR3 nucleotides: TGTTCCAGCAGCTTCGACAGCTACGAGCAGTACTTC. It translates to CSSSFDSYEQYF.

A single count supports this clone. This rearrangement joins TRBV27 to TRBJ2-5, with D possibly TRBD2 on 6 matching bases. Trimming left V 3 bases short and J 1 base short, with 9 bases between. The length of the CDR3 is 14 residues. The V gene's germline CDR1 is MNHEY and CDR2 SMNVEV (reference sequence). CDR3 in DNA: TGTGCCAGCAGTTTGGCGGGACCCCAAGAGACCCAGTACTTC. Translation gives CASSLAGPQETQYF.

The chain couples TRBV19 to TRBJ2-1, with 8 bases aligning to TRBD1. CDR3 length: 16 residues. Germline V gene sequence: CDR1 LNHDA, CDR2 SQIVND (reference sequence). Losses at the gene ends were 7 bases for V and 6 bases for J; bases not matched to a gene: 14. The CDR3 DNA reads TGTGCCAGTAACTATCTCCGGGACAGGCTTGTCAATGAGCAGTTCTTC. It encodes CASNYLRDRLVNEQFF.

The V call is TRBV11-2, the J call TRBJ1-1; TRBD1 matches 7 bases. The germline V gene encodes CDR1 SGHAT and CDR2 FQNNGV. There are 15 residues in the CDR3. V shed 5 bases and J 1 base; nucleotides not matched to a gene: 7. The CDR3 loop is CASSMIRGKNTEAFF. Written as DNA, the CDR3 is TGTGCCAGCAGCATGATCAGGGGGAAGAACACTGAAGCTTTCTTT.

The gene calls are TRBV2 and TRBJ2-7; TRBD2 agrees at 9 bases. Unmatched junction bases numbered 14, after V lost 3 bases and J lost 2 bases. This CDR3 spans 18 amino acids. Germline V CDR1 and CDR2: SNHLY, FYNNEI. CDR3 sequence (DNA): TGTGCCAGCAGTGATTCCCCCTATAGCGGGGGCCCAACCTACGAGCAGTACTTC. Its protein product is CASSDSPYSGGPTYEQYF.

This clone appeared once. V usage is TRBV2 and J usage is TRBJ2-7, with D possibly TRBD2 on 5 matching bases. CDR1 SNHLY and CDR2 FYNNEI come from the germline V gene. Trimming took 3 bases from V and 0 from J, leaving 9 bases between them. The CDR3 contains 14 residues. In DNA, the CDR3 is TGTGCCAGCAGTGAGACTACTGGCTCCTACGAGCAGTACTTC. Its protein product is CASSETTGSYEQYF.

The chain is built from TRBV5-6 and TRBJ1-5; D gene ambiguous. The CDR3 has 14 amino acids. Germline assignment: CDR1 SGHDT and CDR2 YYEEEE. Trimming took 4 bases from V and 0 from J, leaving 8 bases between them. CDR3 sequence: CASSPRYSNQPQHF. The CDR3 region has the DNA TGTGCCAGCAGCCCGAGATATAGCAATCAGCCCCAGCATTTT.

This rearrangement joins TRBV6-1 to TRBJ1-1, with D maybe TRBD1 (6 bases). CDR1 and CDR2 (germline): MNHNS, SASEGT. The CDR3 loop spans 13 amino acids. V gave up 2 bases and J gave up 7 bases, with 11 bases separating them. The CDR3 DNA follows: TGTGCCAGCAGTGAACTACAGGGTCGTGAAGCTTTCTTT. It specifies CASSELQGREAFF.